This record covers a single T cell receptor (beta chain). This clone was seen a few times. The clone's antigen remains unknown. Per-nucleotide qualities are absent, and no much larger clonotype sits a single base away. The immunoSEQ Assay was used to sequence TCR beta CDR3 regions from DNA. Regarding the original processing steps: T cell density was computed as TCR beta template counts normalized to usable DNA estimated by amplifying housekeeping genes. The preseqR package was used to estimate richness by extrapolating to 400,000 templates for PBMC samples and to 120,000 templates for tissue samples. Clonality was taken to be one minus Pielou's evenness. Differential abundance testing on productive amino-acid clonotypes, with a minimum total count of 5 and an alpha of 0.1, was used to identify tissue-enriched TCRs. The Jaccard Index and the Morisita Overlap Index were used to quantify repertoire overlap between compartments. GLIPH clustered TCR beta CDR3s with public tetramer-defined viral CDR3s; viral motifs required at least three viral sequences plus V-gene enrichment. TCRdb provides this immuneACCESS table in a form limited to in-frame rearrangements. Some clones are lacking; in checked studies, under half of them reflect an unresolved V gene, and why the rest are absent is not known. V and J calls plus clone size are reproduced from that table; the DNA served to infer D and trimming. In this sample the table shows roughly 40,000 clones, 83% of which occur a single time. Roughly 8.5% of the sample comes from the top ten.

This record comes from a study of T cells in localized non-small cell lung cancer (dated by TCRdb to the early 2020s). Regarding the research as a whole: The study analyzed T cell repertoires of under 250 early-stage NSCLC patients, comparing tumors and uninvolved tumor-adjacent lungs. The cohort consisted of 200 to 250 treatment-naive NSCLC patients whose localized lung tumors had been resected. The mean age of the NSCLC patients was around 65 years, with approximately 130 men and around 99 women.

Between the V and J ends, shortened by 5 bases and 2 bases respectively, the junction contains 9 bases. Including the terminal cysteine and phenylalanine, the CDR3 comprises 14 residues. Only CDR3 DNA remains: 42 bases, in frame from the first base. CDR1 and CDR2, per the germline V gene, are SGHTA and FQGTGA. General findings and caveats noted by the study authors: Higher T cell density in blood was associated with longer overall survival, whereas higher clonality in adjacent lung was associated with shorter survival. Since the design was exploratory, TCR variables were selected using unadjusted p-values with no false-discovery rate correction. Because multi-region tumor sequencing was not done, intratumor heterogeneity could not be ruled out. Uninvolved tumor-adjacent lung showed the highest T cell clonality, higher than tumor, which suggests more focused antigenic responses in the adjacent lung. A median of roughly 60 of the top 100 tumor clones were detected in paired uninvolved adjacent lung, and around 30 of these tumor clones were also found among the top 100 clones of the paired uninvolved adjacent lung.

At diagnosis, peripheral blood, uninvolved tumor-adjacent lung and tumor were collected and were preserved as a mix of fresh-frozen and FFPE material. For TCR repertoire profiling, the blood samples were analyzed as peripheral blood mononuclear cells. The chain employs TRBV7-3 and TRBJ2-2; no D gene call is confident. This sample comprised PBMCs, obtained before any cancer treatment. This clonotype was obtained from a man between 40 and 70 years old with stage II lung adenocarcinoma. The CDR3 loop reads CASSVGRNTGELFF. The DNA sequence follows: TGTGCCAGCAGCGTCGGACGAAACACCGGGGAGCTGTTTTTT.